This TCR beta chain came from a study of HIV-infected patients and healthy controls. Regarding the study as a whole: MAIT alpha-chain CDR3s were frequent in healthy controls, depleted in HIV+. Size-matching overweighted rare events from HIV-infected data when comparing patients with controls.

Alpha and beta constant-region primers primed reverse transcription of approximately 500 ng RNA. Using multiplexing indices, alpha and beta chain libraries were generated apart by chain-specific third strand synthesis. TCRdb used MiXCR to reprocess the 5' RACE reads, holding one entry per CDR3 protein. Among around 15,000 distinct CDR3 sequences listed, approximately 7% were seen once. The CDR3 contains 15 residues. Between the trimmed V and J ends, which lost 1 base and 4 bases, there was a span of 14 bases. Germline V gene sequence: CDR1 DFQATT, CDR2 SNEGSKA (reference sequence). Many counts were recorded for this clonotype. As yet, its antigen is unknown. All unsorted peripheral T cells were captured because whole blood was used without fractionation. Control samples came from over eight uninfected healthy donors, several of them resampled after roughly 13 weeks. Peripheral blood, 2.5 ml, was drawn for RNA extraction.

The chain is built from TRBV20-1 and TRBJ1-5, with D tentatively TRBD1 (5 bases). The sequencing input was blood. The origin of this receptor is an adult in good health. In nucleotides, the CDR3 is TGCAGTGCTAGAGCGAGGCTTCAGGGTAATCAGCCCCAGCATTTT. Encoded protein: CSARARLQGNQPQHF.